A selection of T cell receptor beta chains follows, all from one sample in a study of blood T cell repertoires in COVID-19. This table comes from immunoSEQ multiplex PCR, and its TCRdb copy is limited to in-frame clones, with some not included. The repertoire has approximately 130,000 clones, around 85% of them found once; the top ten carry more than 3.5%. The sequencing input was peripheral blood. Receptors were obtained from a human donor in a cohort sampled during active COVID-19. Both conserved end residues are part of each CDR3. A D gene is named only where the DNA matches it firmly. The size entry is marked missing in some rows and otherwise reads once, few, many or a size class.

j_call,d_call,clone_size,v_call,cdr3_aa,cdr3_nt
TRBJ2-1,TRBD2,.,TRBV27,CASSLLAELNEQFF,TGTGCCAGCAGTTTACTAGCGGAGCTCAATGAGCAGTTCTTC
TRBJ1-1,.,.,TRBV7-9,CASSLGSGVNTEAFF,TGTGCCAGCAGCTTAGGATCAGGGGTGAACACTGAAGCTTTCTTT
TRBJ1-3,.,.,TRBV19,CASTLIGSSGNTIYF,TGTGCCAGTACCCTCATAGGGAGCTCTGGAAACACCATATATTTT
TRBJ2-1,TRBD2,.,TRBV6-5,CASSRAGGTYNEQFF,TGTGCCAGCAGTAGAGCGGGAGGTACCTACAATGAGCAGTTCTTC
TRBJ1-3,.,.,TRBV4-3,CASSQGPSNTIYF,TGCGCCAGCAGCCAAGGTCCCTCGAACACCATATATTTT
TRBJ2-2,TRBD2,.,TRBV5-1,CASSLEAGGPTGELFF,TGCGCCAGCAGCTTGGAGGCGGGAGGCCCCACCGGGGAGCTGTTTTTT
TRBJ2-1,.,.,TRBV20-1,CSASYRSLGKNNEQFF,TGCAGTGCTAGTTATCGTTCTCTAGGAAAGAACAATGAGCAGTTCTTC
TRBJ2-1,TRBD2,.,TRBV6-5,CASSKRGDGGEQFF,TGTGCCAGCAGTAAGCGGGGGGACGGTGGTGAGCAGTTCTTC
TRBJ2-3,TRBD1,.,TRBV11-2,CASTSIGTAGSTDTQYF,TGTGCCAGCACCTCAATCGGGACAGCCGGTAGCACAGATACGCAGTATTTT
TRBJ1-1,.,.,TRBV7-7,CASRGGGPEAFF,TGTGCCAGCAGGGGGGGAGGTCCTGAAGCTTTCTTT
TRBJ2-3,.,.,TRBV7-2,CASSSYITDTQYF,TGTGCCAGCAGCAGCTATATTACAGATACGCAGTATTTT
TRBJ1-1,.,once,TRBV16,CASSPGVNTEAFF,TGTGCCAGCAGCCCCGGGGTGAACACTGAAGCTTTCTTT
TRBJ1-1,.,few,TRBV19,CATRSGRGNTEAFF,TGTGCCACCCGAAGTGGAAGGGGGAACACTGAAGCTTTCTTT
TRBJ1-2,.,.,TRBV11-2,CASSLEQGDYGYTF,TGTGCCAGCAGCTTAGAACAGGGCGACTATGGCTACACCTTC
TRBJ1-2,TRBD1,.,TRBV6-5,CASSYSAQGLGYGYTF,TGTGCCAGCAGTTACTCCGCACAGGGGTTAGGCTATGGCTACACCTTC
TRBJ2-1,TRBD2,.,TRBV4-1,CASSPLAGGYNEQFF,TGCGCCAGCAGCCCCCTAGCGGGGGGCTACAATGAGCAGTTCTTC
TRBJ2-2,.,.,TRBV15,CATSTGANTGELFF,TGTGCCACCAGCACAGGGGCGAACACCGGGGAGCTGTTTTTT
TRBJ2-2,.,.,TRBV30,CAWSVTGAGELFF,TGTGCCTGGAGTGTAACGGGGGCCGGGGAGCTGTTTTTT
TRBJ1-1,TRBD1,.,TRBV2,CASSAEGQLNTEAFF,TGTGCCAGCAGTGCAGAGGGACAGTTGAACACTGAAGCTTTCTTT
TRBJ2-1,.,.,TRBV14,CASSQDASRPGNEQFF,TGTGCCAGCAGCCAAGACGCATCTCGCCCGGGCAATGAGCAGTTCTTC
TRBJ1-2,TRBD1,few,TRBV15,CATSTGTGANYGYTF,TGTGCCACCAGCACTGGGACAGGGGCCAACTATGGCTACACCTTC